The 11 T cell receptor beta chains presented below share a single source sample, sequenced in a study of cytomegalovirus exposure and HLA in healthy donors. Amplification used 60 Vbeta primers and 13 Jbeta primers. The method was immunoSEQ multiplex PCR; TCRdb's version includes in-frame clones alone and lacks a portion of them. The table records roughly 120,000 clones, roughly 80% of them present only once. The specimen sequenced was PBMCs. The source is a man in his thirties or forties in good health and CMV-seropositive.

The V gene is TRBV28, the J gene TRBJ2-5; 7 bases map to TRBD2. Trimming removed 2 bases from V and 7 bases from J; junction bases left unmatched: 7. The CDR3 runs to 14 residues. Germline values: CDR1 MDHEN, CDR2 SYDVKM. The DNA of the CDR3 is TGTGCCAGCAGTTTAGACATGGGGGAGGGGACCCAGTACTTC. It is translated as CASSLDMGEGTQYF.

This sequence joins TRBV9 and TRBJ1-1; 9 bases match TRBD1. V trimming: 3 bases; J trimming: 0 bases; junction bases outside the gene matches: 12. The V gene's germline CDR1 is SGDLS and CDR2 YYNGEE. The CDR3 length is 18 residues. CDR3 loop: CASSEAPGTGKMNTEAFF. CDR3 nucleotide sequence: TGTGCCAGCAGCGAGGCCCCTGGGACAGGGAAAATGAACACTGAAGCTTTCTTT.

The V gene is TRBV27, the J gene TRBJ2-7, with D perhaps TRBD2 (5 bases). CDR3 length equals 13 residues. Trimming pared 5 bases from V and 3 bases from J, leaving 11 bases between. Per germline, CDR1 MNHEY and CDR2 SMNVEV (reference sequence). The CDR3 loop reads CASSRGPDYEQYF. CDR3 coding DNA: TGTGCCAGCAGTCGGGGTCCAGACTACGAGCAGTACTTC.

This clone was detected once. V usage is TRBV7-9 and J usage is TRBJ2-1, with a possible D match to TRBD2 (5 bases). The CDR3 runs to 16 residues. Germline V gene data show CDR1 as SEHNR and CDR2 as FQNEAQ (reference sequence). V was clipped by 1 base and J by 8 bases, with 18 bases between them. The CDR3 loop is CASSLGNYVPEDEQFF. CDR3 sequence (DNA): TGTGCCAGCAGCTTAGGGAACTACGTCCCGGAGGATGAGCAGTTCTTC.

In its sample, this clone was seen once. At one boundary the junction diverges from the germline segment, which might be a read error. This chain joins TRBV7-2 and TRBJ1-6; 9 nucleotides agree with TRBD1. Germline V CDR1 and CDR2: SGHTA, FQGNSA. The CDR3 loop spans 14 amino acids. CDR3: CASSFTGGRSPPHF. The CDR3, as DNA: TGTGCCAGCAGCTTCACAGGGGGCCGTTCACCCCCCCACTTT.

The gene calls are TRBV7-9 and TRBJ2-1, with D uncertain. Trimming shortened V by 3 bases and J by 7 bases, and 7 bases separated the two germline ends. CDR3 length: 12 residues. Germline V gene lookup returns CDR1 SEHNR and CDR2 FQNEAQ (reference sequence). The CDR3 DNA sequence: TGTGCCAGCAGCTTTCTTCGGAATGAGCAGTTCTTC. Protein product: CASSFLRNEQFF.

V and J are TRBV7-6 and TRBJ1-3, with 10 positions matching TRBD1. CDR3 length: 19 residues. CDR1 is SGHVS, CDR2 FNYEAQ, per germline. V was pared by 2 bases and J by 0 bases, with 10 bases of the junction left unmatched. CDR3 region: CASSLKLAGTGASGNTIYF. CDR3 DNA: TGTGCCAGCAGCTTAAAATTAGCCGGGACAGGGGCCTCTGGAAACACCATATATTTT.

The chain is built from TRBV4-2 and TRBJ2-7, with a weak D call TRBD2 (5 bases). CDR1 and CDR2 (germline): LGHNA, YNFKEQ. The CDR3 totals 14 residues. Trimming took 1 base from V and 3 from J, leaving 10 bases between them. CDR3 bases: TGTGCCAGCAGCCAAGGAGAGGGCCTCTACGAGCAGTACTTC. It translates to CASSQGEGLYEQYF.

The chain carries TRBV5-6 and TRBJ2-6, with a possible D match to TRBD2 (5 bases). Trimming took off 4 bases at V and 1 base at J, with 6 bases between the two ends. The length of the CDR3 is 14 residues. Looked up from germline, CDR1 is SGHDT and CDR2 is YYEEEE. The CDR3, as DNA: TGTGCCAGCAGCAGACTATCTGGGGCCAACGTCCTGACTTTC. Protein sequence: CASSRLSGANVLTF. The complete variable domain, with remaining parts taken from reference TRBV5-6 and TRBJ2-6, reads DAGVTQSPTHLIKTRGQQVTLRCSPKSGHDTVSWYQQALGQGPQFIFQYYEEEERQRGNFPDRFSGHQFPNYSSELNVNALLLGDSALYLCASSRLSGANVLTFGAGSRLTVL.

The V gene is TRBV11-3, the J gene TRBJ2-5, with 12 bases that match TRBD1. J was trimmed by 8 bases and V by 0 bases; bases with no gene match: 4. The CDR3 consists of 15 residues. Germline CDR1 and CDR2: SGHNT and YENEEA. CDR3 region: CASSLDPGQGATQYF. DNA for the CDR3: TGTGCCAGCAGCTTAGACCCGGGACAGGGGGCTACCCAGTACTTC.

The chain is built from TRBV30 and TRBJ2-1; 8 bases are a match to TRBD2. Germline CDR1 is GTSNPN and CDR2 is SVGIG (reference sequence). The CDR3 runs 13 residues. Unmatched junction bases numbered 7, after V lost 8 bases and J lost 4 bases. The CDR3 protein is CARKRGPYNEQFF. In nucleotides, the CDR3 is TGTGCCCGTAAGCGGGGGCCATACAATGAGCAGTTCTTC.